Listed below are T cell receptor beta chains from one sample, sequenced in a study of somatic mutations in cytotoxic T cells in rheumatoid arthritis. The data were produced by immunoSEQ multiplex PCR, yet TCRdb's version contains in-frame clones alone and is incomplete. The sample lists about 18,000 clones; over 70% were seen once. The sequenced sample consisted of CD8+ T cells sorted from blood. The receptors here all came from an adult with rheumatoid arthritis. Each CDR3 is given with its conserved first and last residue. The D gene is left open where the match is weak. Not all rows give a size; the values are once, few, many and, for expanded clones, a class.

>NA|TRBJ2-2|19|TRBV19|NA
TGTGCCAGTAGTACGGGTTTAGCGGTTAGAACTTCGAACACCGGGGAGCTGTTTTTT
CASSTGLAVRTSNTGELFF
>TRBD1|TRBJ2-7|14|TRBV27|NA
TGTGCCAGCAGTTTAAGTCACAGGGGGTTAGAGCAGTACTTC
CASSLSHRGLEQYF
>NA|TRBJ2-1|20|TRBV4-1|NA
TGCGCCAGCAGCCAAGAATCGGGGGTTGTAACGGGACTGGGGGACAATGAGCAGTTCTTC
CASSQESGVVTGLGDNEQFF
>NA|TRBJ2-7|12|TRBV7-9|NA
TGTGCCAGCACCCTAGGGATGGACGAGCAGTACTTC
CASTLGMDEQYF
>NA|TRBJ2-7|13|TRBV9|NA
TGTGCCAGCAGCGTAGGGGATGCCTACGAGCAGTACTTC
CASSVGDAYEQYF
>TRBD2|TRBJ2-7|13|TRBV14|few
TGTGCCAGCAGCCAAACTAGCGTCGGCGAGCAGTACTTC
CASSQTSVGEQYF
>TRBD2|TRBJ2-5|15|TRBV6-4|NA
TGTGCCAGCAGTGTGGGGACTAGCGCGGAGGAGACCCAGTACTTC
CASSVGTSAEETQYF
>NA|TRBJ2-5|14|TRBV5-6|NA
TGTGCCAGCAGCTTGGCGGGGGTAGGAGAGACCCAGTACTTC
CASSLAGVGETQYF
>TRBD1|TRBJ1-1|15|TRBV7-9|NA
TGTGCCGGCAGCCGTCCGGGACAGGGATTCACTGAAGCTTTCTTT
CAGSRPGQGFTEAFF
>TRBD2|TRBJ2-7|16|TRBV12-5|few
TGTGCTAGTGGTTTGCTTCAAGCGGGAGGAAGGTACGAGCAGTACTTC
CASGLLQAGGRYEQYF
>TRBD1|TRBJ2-7|14|TRBV7-9|NA
TGTGCCAGCAGCTTGGGGACAGGGCTGTACGAGCAGTACTTC
CASSLGTGLYEQYF
>TRBD1|TRBJ1-4|16|TRBV7-6|NA
TGTGCCAGCAGCGTCGACAGGGGATTGACTAATGAAAAACTGTTTTTT
CASSVDRGLTNEKLFF
>TRBD1|TRBJ1-4|15|TRBV9|hyperexpanded
TGTGCCAGCAGCGTAGCAGGGGGTCTTAATGAAAAACTGTTTTTT
CASSVAGGLNEKLFF
>NA|TRBJ2-1|15|TRBV25-1|NA
TGTGCCAGCAGTGGGACAAGGGGGACTGTGGGTGAGCAGTTCTTC
CASSGTRGTVGEQFF
>NA|TRBJ2-7|14|TRBV2|NA
TGTGCCAGCACCCAGAGGGACGGCCTACGCGAGCAGTACTTC
CASTQRDGLREQYF
>NA|TRBJ2-7|15|TRBV14|NA
TGTGCCAGCAGCCTACTCGACGGACCAACCTACGAGCAGTACTTC
CASSLLDGPTYEQYF
>NA|TRBJ1-1|13|TRBV10-2|NA
TGCGCCAGCAGCGCCGCGGATAACACTGAAGCTTTCTTT
CASSAADNTEAFF
>TRBD2|TRBJ2-1|20|TRBV27|NA
TGTGCCAGCAATTCGAGGGGACTAGCGGGGGCTCTTAAATCCTACAATGAGCAGTTCTTC
CASNSRGLAGALKSYNEQFF
>TRBD1|TRBJ1-1|16|TRBV28|NA
TGTGCCAGCAGTTTATGGGCCTTACAGGGGGAACCTGAAGCTTTCTTT
CASSLWALQGEPEAFF
>NA|TRBJ1-2|14|TRBV7-2|NA
TGTGCCAGCAGCTCCTCATCTCTCTTCTATGGCTACACCTTC
CASSSSSLFYGYTF
>NA|TRBJ2-3|16|TRBV18|NA
TGTGCCAGCTCACCCTTGGCTAGGCCTAGCACAGATACGCAGTATTTT
CASSPLARPSTDTQYF
>NA|TRBJ1-2|14|TRBV6-6|NA
TGTGCCAGCAGTTTTTTCGGCCCTAACTATGGCTACACCTTC
CASSFFGPNYGYTF
>TRBD2|TRBJ2-2|16|TRBV7-7|NA
TGTGCCAGCAGCAAATTACTAGCGGGAGGTACCGGGGAGCTGTTTTTT
CASSKLLAGGTGELFF
>NA|TRBJ2-7|11|TRBV5-6|NA
TGTGCATCGAGCTACTCCTACGAGCAGTACTTC
CASSYSYEQYF
>NA|TRBJ1-2|15|TRBV6-5|NA
TGTGCCAGCAGGAAATTTTTGGCGACTAACTATGGCTACACCTTC
CASRKFLATNYGYTF
>NA|TRBJ2-1|14|TRBV30|few
TGTGCCTGGAGTGATGACAGCTCCTACAATGAGCAGTTCTTC
CAWSDDSSYNEQFF
>TRBD2|TRBJ2-2|17|TRBV14|NA
TGTGCCAGCAGCCTCCTACTAGCGGGGCCGAACACCGGGGAGCTGTTTTTT
CASSLLLAGPNTGELFF
>NA|TRBJ1-6|17|TRBV11-2|NA
TGTGCCAGCAGCGACGGTGGTTCGGGACCCTTTAATTCACCCCTCCACTTT
CASSDGGSGPFNSPLHF